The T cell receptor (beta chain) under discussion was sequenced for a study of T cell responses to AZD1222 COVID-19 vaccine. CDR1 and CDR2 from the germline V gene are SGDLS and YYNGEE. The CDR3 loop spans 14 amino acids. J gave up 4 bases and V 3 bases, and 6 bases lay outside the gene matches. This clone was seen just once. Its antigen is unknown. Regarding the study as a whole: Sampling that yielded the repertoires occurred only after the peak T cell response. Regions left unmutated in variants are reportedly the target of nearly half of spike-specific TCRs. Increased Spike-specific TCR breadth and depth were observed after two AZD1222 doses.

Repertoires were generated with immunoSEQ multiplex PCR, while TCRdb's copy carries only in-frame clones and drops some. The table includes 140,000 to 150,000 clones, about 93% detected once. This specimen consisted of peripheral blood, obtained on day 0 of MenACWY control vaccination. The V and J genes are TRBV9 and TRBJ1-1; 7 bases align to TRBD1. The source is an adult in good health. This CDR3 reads CASSGGQTGTEAFF. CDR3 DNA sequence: TGTGCCAGCAGCGGGGGACAGACGGGCACTGAAGCTTTCTTT.